The clone carrying this T cell receptor (beta chain) was detected only a few times. The antigen is unknown. This sample is part of a study of CD8+ T cells in alopecia areata. Background on the study: Twice daily, treated patients received 5 to 10 mg of oral tofacitinib. Study results and limitations: Many expanded lesional clones persisted during tofacitinib (in both scalp and blood). Sequence data from scalp samples additionally include resident alphabeta T cells of normal skin.

Described treatment: oral pan-JAK inhibitor, 5-10 mg twice daily. Sampling of alopecia areata patients yielded lesional scalp punch biopsies as well as peripheral blood. Isolated RNA was reverse transcribed into cDNA used as the sequencing template. Some clones are missing from TCRdb's copy, which holds only in-frame ones; the method was immunoSEQ multiplex PCR. This sample carries a few hundred thousand clones, 40% to 45% of them seen once, and the ten largest clones take roughly 2.6%. V dropped 3 bases and J dropped 5 bases, with 11 bases sitting between them. The CDR3 extends over 13 amino acids. Germline CDR1 SEHNR, CDR2 FQNEAQ (reference sequence).

The receptor comes from a human donor with alopecia areata. Sequences were derived from CD4+ T cells sorted from blood, sampled at approximately week 37, from a patient treated with tofacitinib. The chain employs TRBV7-9 and TRBJ2-7, with D possibly being TRBD1 or TRBD2 (5 bases each). Here the CDR3 reads CASSFWDGHEQYF. CDR3 DNA: TGTGCCAGCAGCTTTTGGGACGGCCACGAGCAGTACTTC. Full variable domain (rest looked up from reference TRBV7-9 and TRBJ2-7): DTGVSQNPRHKITKRGQNVTFRCDPISEHNRLYWYRQTLGQGPEFLTYFQNEAQLEKSRLLSDRFSAERPKGSFSTLEIQRTEQGDSAMYLCASSFWDGHEQYFGPGTRLTVT.